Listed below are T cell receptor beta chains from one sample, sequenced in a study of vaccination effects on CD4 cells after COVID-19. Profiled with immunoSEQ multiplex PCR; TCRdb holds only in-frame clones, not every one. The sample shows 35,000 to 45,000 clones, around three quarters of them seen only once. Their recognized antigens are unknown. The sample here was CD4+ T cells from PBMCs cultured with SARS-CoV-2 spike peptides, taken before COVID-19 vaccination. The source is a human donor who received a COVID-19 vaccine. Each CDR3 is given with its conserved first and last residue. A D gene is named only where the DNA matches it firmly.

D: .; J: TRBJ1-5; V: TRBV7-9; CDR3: CASSPDGSQPQHF
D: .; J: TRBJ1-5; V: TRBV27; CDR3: CASSLRGDSNQPQHF
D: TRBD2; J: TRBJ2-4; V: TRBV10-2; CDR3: CASSTSGNEQGAKNIQYF
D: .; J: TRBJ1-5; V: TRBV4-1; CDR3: CASSQDWSGQPQHF
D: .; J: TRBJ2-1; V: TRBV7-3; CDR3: CASSLTPLSGDEQFF
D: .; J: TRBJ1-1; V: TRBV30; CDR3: CAWSVSRDTEAFF
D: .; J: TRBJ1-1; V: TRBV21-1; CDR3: CASSKVMSEALNTEAFF
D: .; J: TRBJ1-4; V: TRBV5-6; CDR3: CASSQGFNEKLFF
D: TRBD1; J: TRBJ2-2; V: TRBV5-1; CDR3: CASSRTGSTGELFF
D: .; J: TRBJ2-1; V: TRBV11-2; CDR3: CASSLGGYINEQFF
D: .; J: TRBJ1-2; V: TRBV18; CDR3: CASSPGYGYTF
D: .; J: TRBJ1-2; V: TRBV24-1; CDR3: CATSDARGGIYGYTF
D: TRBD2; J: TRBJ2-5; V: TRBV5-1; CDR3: CASRGEVGLAGTETQYF
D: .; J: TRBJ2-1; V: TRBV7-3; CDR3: CASSGGLNNEQFF
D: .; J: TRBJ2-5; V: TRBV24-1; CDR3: CATSDPRGGGETQYF
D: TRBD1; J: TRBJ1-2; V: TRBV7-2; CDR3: CASSQGAGYGYTF
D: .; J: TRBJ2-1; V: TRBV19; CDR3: CASSRGGTYNEQFF
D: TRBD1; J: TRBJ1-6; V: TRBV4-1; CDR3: CASSQIVQGVNSPLHF
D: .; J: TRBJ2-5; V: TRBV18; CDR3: CASSPEGLETQYF
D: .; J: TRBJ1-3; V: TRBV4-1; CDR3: CASSQQGTGSGNTIYF
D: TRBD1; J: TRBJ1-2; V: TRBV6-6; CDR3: CASSLGGDYGYTF
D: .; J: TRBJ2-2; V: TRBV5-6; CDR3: CASSLIGGRGDTGELFF
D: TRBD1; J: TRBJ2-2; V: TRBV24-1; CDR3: CATSDVTGVDTGELFF
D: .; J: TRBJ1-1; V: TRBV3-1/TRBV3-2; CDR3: CASSHGGPARAEAFF
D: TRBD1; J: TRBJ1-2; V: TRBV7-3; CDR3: CASSPRDSPKNGYTF
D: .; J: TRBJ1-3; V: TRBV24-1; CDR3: CATSDAIGNTIYF
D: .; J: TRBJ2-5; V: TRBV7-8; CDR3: CASSRHGETQYF
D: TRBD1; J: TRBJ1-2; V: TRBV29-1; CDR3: CSAEGQASYGYTF
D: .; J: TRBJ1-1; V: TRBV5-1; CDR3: CASSLDGDTEAFF
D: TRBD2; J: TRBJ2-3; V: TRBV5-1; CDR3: CASSLGGGITDTQYF
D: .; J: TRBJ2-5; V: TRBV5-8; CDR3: CASSHQVKETQYF
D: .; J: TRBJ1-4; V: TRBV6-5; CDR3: CASSYSTGNLNEKLFF
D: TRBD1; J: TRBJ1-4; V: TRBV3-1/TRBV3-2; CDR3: CASSQSTGGTNEKLFF
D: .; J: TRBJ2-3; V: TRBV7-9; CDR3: CASSLQAGAGTDTQYF
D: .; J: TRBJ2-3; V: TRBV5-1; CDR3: CASSPRTADTQYF
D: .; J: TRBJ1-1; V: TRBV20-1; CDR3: CSAPQGTEAFF
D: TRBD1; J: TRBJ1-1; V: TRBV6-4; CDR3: CASSGSQGTEAFF
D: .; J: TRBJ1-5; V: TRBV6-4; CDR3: CASSDSSLGRARQPQHF
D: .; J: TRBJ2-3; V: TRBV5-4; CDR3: CASSLAGMGETQYF
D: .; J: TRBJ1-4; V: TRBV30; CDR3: CAGDGENEKLFF
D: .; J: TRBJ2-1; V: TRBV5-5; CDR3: CASRYGQSSYNEQFF
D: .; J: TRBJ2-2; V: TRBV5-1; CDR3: CASTKQANTGELFF
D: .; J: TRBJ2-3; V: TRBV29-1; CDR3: CSVEGLNSRSTDTQYF
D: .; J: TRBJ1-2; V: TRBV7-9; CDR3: CASSKGLAGNNYGYTF
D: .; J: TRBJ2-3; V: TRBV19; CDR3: CASSPGGGSTDTQYF
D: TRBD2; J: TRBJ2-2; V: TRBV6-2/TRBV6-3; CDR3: CASSYSRSSGGAGTGELFF
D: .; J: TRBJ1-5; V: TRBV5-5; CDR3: CASSPYLGQPQHF
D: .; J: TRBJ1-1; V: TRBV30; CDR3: CAWSYRGNTEAFF
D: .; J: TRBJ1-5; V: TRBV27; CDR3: CASSKSNQPQHF
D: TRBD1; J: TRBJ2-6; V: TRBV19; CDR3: CATAAGTALSGANVLTF
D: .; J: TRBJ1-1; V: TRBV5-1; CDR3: CASSLVGFQNTEAFF
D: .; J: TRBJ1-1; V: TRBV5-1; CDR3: CASSLVVSGEAFF
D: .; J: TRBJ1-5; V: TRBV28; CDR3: CASQKGGNSNQPQHF
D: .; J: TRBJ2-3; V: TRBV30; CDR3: CAWNRRSSTDTQYF
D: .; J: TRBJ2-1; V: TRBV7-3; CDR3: CASSLIPGLYNEQFF
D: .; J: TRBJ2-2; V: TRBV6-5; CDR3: CASSYSSPSTGELFF
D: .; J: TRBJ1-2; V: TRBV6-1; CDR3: CASSEAIGRANYGYTF
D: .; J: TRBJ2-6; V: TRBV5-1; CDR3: CASSPQGTSGANVLTF
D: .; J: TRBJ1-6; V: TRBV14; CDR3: CASSAHYNSPLHF